Sequencing of this T cell receptor beta chain was carried out in a study of cytomegalovirus exposure and HLA in healthy donors. Study-level background: The 95 to 150 validation repertoires used the same platform as the 650 to 750 first-cohort repertoires, a later analysis reported. Whole-study results and caveats: Clusters of TCRs from the first cohort tended to co-occur in the approximately 120 validation repertoires (as a later analysis found). It was reportedly the case that the classifier diagnosed cytomegalovirus status with high specificity and sensitivity.

The CDR3 is made up of 14 amino acids. Germline V CDR1 and CDR2: SGHTA, FQGNSA. With 3 bases removed from V and 2 bases from J, the gap between germline ends came to 9 bases. In the case of this clone: Antigen: not known.

Sequencing was performed with immunoSEQ multiplex PCR; in TCRdb, only in-frame clones are kept and a portion is missing. The table includes approximately 300,000 clones, roughly 85% detected once. The material sequenced was PBMCs. The receptor was isolated from a young woman in good health and CMV-seronegative. This sequence joins TRBV7-2 and TRBJ2-3, with D hard to call. CDR3 bases: TGTGCCAGCAGCTTTTATCTAAACACAGATACGCAGTATTTT. Amino acid sequence: CASSFYLNTDTQYF. Complete variable domain (other parts from reference TRBV7-2 and TRBJ2-3): GAGVSQSPSNKVTEKGKDVELRCDPISGHTALYWYRQSLGQGLEFLIYFQGNSAPDKSGLPSDRFSAERTGGSVSTLTIQRTQQEDSAVYLCASSFYLNTDTQYFGPGTRLTVL.